A single sample gave rise to the 9 T cell receptor beta chains below, sequenced in a study of T cell responses to AZD1222 COVID-19 vaccine. Profiled with immunoSEQ multiplex PCR; TCRdb holds only in-frame clones, not every one. Of about 72,000 clones listed, roughly nine tenths were seen once; the top ten hold over 25%. This sample comprised peripheral blood, obtained 28 days after the second AZD1222 dose. The receptors were sampled from an adult who received the AZD1222 COVID-19 vaccine.

The chain combines TRBV3-1 (or the pseudogene TRBV3-2) with TRBJ2-5, with TRBD2 matching 8 bases. Germline V gene data show CDR1 as LGHDT and CDR2 as YNNKEL (reference sequence). The ends lost 0 bases at V and 3 bases at J; junction bases unmatched: 9. This CDR3 contains 17 residues. The CDR3 is CASSQEDGTSGKETQYF. The CDR3 bases are TGTGCCAGCAGCCAAGAAGACGGAACTAGCGGAAAAGAGACCCAGTACTTC.

The chain carries TRBV30 and TRBJ2-2, with 11 bases identical to TRBD2. The CDR3 consists of 15 residues. Germline trimming cut 5 bases from V and 5 bases from J; bases unmatched to any gene: 7. Germline CDR1 and CDR2: GTSNPN and SVGIG (reference sequence). The CDR3 is CAWDELAGGTGELFF. CDR3 nucleotides: TGTGCCTGGGACGAGCTAGCGGGAGGAACCGGGGAGCTGTTTTTT. The full variable domain, in which reference TRBV30 and TRBJ2-2 provide the parts outside the CDR3, is SQTIHQWPATLVQPVGSPLSLECTVEGTSNPNLYWYRQAAGRGLQLLFYSVGIGQISSEVPQNLSASRPQDRQFILSSKKLLLSDSGFYLCAWDELAGGTGELFFGEGSRLTVL.

The rearrangement links TRBV5-1 to TRBJ2-7, with D uncertain. Trimming shortened V by 0 bases and J by 9 bases, and 10 bases separated the two germline ends. Germline-derived CDR1 and CDR2 are SGHRS and YFSETQ. This CDR3 has 12 residues. Here the CDR3 DNA reads TGCGCCAGCAGCTTGGGCCCTAAGAGGCAGTACTTC. Translated: CASSLGPKRQYF.

V gene TRBV6-6 combines with J gene TRBJ1-5, with no clear D. V lost 2 bases to trimming and J lost 3 bases, with 14 bases between them. CDR3 size: 16 residues. Germline V lookup: CDR1 MNHNY, CDR2 SVGAGI (reference sequence). The DNA for the CDR3 is TGTGCCAGCAGTTACGGTGGGAGCCTTTCCAATCAGCCCCAGCATTTT. Translated: CASSYGGSLSNQPQHF.

The chain has TRBV4-1 and TRBJ1-1, with D tentatively TRBD1 (6 bases). The CDR3 length is 14 residues. The germline CDR1 and CDR2 sequences are MGHRA and YSYEKL. V was clipped by 0 bases and J by 6 bases, with 11 bases between them. The chain's CDR3 is CASSQEAGAAEAFF. As DNA, the CDR3 is TGCGCCAGCAGCCAAGAGGCGGGGGCTGCTGAAGCTTTCTTT.

The chain recombines TRBV3-1 (or the pseudogene TRBV3-2) with TRBJ2-5; D possibly corresponds to TRBD2 (5 bases). Germline values: CDR1 LGHDT, CDR2 YNNKEL (reference sequence). Trimming took 2 bases from V and 2 from J, leaving 6 bases between them. The CDR3 is 13 residues long. In nucleotides, the CDR3 is TGTGCCAGCAGCCAATCGGGGCAAGAGACCCAGTACTTC. Encoded protein: CASSQSGQETQYF.

The chain uses TRBV5-4 and TRBJ1-2; no clear D. CDR3 length equals 12 residues. Germline lookup yields CDR1 SGHNT and CDR2 YYREEE (reference sequence). Trimming shortened V by 0 bases and J by 9 bases, and 9 bases separated the two germline ends. The CDR3 sequence is CASSLEGLSYTF. CDR3 DNA sequence: TGTGCCAGCAGCTTGGAAGGGTTGAGCTACACCTTC.

The chain uses TRBV9 and TRBJ2-7; no definite D call. V lost 5 bases and J 3 bases, leaving 12 bases between the germline ends. Germline CDR1 SGDLS, CDR2 YYNGEE. The CDR3 covers 13 residues. In nucleotides, the CDR3 is TGTGCCAGCAGTCAAAAGAGTCACTACGAGCAGTACTTC. This translates into CASSQKSHYEQYF. The variable domain in full, completed from reference TRBV9 and TRBJ2-7, reads DSGVTQTPKHLITATGQRVTLRCSPRSGDLSVYWYQQSLDQGLQFLIQYYNGEERAKGNILERFSAQQFPDLHSELNLSSLELGDSALYFCASSQKSHYEQYFGPGTRLTVT.

The chain employs TRBV6-4 and TRBJ1-1; 7 nucleotides line up with TRBD1. In germline, CDR1 is MRHNA, CDR2 SNTAGT. This CDR3 contains 14 residues. J was trimmed by 5 bases and V by 3 bases; bases with no gene match: 6. The CDR3 is CASSETRGETEAFF. The CDR3 bases are TGTGCCAGCAGTGAGACCAGGGGGGAGACTGAAGCTTTCTTT.